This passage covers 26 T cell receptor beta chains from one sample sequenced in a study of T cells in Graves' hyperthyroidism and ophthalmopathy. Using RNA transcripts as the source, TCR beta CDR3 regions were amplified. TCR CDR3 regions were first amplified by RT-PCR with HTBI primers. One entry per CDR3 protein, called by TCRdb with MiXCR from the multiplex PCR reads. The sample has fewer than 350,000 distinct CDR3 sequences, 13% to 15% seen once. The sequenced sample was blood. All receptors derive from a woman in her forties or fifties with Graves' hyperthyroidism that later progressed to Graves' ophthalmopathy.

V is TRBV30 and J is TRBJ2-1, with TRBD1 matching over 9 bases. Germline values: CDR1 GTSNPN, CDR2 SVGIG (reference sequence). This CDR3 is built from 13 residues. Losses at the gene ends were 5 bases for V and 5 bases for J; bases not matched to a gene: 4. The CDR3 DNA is TGTGCCTGGTGGACAGGGGCCAACAATGAGCAGTTCTTC. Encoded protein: CAWWTGANNEQFF.

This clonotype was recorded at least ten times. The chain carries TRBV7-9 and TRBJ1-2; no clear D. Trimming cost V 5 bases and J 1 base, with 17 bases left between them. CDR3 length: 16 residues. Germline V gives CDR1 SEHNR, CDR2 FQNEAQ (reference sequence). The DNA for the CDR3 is TGTGCCAGCAGCCTAGGAGACCTGCCTATTAACTATGGCTACACCTTC. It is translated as CASSLGDLPINYGYTF.

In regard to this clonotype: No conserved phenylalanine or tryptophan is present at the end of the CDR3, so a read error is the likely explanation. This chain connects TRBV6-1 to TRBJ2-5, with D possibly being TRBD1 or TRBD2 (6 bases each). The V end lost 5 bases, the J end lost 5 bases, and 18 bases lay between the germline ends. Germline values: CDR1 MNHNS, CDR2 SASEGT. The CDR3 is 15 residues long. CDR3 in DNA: TGTGCCAGCAGTCTCTTCGGGGGCCGGGGGGAGACCCAGTACTGC. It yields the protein CASSLFGGRGETQYC.

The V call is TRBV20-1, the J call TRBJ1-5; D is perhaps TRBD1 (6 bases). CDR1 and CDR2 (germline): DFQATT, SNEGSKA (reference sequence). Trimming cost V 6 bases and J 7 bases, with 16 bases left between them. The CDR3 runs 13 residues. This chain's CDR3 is CSAYRAVGQPQHF. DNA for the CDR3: TGCAGTGCCTACAGGGCAGTAGGCCAGCCCCAGCATTTT.

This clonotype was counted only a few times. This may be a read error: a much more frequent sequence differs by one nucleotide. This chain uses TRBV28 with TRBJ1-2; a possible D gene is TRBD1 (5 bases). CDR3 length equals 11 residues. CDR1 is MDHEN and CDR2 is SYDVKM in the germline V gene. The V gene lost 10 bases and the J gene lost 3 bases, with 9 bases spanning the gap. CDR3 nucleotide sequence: TGTGCCAACACGGGGCACTATGGCTACACCTTC. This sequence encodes CANTGHYGYTF.

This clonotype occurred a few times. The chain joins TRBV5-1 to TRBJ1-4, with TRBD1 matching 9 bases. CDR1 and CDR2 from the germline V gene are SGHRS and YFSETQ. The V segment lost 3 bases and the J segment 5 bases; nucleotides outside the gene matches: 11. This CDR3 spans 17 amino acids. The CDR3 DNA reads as TGCGCCAGCAGCTCTGGACAGGGGCGAGGCAAAAATGAAAAACTGTTTTTT. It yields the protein CASSSGQGRGKNEKLFF.

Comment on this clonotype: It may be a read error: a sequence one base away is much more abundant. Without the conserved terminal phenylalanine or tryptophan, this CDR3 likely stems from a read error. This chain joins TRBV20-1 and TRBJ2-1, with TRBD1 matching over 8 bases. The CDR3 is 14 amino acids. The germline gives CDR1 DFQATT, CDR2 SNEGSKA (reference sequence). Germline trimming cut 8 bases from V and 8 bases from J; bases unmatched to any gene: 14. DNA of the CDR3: TGCAGTCCTACCCGACAGGGGTGGTTCCATGAGCAGTTCCTC. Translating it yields CSPTRQGWFHEQFL.

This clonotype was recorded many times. The CDR3 protein is CASSALAGGVYEQYF. For the CDR3, the DNA is TGTGCCAGCAGCGCCCTAGCGGGAGGAGTCTACGAGCAGTACTTC. The genes are TRBV9 and TRBJ2-7; 11 nucleotides match TRBD2. Trimming took 3 bases from V and 3 from J; bases not matched to a gene: 5. The CDR3 covers 15 residues. The germline V gene has CDR1 SGDLS and CDR2 YYNGEE.

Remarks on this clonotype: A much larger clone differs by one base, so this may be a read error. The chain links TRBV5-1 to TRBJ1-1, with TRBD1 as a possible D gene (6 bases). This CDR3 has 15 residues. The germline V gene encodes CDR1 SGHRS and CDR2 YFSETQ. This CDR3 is CASSQGQGPGTEASF. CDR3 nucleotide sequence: TGCGCCAGCAGCCAGGGGCAAGGGCCGGGCACTGAAGCTTCCTTT.

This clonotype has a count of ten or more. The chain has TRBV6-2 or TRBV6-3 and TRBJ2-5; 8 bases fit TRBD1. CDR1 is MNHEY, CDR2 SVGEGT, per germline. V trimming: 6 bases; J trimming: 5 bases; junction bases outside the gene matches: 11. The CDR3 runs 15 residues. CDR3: CASSPYDRGRETQYF. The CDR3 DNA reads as TGTGCCAGCAGCCCCTACGACAGGGGCCGTGAGACCCAGTACTTC.

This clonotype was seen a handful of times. The CDR3 sequence: CSAREKASGRARDSSGANVLTF. The DNA of the CDR3 is TGCAGTGCTAGAGAAAAGGCTAGCGGGAGGGCCAGGGATTCCTCTGGGGCCAACGTCCTGACTTTC. The chain combines TRBV20-1 with TRBJ2-6, with 12 nucleotides matching TRBD2. CDR1 and CDR2 (germline): DFQATT, SNEGSKA (reference sequence). V lost 0 bases, J lost 0 bases, and 15 bases stayed unmatched. This CDR3 comprises 22 residues.

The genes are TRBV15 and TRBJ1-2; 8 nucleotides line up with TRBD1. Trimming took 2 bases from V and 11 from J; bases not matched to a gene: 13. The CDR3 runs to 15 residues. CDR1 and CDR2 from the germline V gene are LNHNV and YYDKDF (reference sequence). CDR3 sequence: CATSRSPGTGGGYTF. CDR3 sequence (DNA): TGTGCCACCAGCAGAAGTCCCGGGACAGGAGGAGGGTACACCTTC. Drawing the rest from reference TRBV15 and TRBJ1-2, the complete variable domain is DAMVIQNPRYQVTQFGKPVTLSCSQTLNHNVMYWYQQKSSQAPKLLFHYYDKDFNNEADTPDNFQSRRPNTSFCFLDIRSPGLGDTAMYLCATSRSPGTGGGYTFGSGTRLTVV.

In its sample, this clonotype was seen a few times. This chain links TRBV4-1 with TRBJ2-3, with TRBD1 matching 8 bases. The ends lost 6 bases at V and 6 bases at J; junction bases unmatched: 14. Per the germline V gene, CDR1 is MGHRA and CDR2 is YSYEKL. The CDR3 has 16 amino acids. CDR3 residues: CASSPSDRVNVDTQYF. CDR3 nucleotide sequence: TGCGCCAGCAGTCCTTCGGACAGGGTAAATGTGGATACGCAGTATTTT.

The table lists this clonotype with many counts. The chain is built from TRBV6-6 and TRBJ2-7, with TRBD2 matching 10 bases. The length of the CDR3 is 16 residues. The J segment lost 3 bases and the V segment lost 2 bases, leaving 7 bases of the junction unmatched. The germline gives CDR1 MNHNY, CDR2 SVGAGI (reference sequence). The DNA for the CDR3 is TGTGCCAGCAGTTACCAGCTAGCGGGAGTAGACTACGAGCAGTACTTC. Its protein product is CASSYQLAGVDYEQYF.

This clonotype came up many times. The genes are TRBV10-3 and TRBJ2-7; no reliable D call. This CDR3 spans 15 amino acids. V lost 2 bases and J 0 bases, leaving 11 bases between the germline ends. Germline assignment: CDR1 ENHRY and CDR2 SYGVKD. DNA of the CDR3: TGTGCCATCAGTGAGACACACAGCAGCTCCTACGAGCAGTACTTC. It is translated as CAISETHSSSYEQYF.

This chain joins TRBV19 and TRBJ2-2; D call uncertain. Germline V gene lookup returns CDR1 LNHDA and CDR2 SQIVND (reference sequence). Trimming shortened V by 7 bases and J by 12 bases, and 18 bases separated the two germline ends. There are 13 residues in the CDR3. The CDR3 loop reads CASTLGPSRKLFF. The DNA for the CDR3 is TGTGCCAGTACCCTAGGACCGTCGAGGAAGCTGTTTTTT. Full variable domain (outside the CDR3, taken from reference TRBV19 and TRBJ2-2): DGGITQSPKYLFRKEGQNVTLSCEQNLNHDAMYWYRQDPGQGLRLIYYSQIVNDFQKGDIAEGYSVSREKKESFPLTVTSAQKNPTAFYLCASTLGPSRKLFFGEGSRLTVL.

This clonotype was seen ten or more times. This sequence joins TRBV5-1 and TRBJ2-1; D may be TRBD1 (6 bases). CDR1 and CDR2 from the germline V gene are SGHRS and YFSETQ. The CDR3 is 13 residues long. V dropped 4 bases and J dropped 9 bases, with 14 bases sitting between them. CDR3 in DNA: TGCGCCAGCAGCGATTTGGCAGGGGTTGAGCAGTTCTTC. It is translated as CASSDLAGVEQFF.

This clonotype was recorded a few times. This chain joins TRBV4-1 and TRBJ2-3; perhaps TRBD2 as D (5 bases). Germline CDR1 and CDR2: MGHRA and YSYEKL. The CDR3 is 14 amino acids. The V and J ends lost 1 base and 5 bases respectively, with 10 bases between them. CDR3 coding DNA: TGCGCCAGCAGCCAAGCGGGTGGAGGAGATACGCAGTATTTT. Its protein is CASSQAGGGDTQYF.

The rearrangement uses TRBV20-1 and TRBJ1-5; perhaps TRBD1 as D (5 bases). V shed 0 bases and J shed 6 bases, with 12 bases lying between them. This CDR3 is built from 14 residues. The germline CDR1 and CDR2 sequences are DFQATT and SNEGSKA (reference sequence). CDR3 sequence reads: CSARDRKGFQPQHF. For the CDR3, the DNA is TGCAGTGCTAGAGACCGGAAGGGGTTTCAGCCCCAGCATTTT.

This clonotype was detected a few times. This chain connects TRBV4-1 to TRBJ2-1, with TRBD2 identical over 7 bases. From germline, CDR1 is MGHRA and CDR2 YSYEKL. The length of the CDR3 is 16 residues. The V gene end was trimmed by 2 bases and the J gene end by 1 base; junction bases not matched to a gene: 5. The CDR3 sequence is CASSQYPSGSYNEQFF. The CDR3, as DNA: TGCGCCAGCAGCCAATATCCTAGCGGATCCTACAATGAGCAGTTCTTC.

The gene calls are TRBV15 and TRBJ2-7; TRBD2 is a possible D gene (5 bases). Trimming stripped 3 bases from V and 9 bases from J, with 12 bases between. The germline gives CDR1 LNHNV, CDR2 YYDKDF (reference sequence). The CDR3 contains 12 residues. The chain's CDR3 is CATSRDWTVQYF. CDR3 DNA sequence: TGTGCCACCAGCAGGGACTGGACGGTGCAGTACTTC.

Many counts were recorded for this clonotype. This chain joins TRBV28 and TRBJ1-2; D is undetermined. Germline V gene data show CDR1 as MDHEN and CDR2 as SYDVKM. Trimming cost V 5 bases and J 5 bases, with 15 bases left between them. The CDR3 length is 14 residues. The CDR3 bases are TGTGCCAGCAGTAATCTAGGTGGTTGGTATGGCTACACCTTC. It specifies CASSNLGGWYGYTF.

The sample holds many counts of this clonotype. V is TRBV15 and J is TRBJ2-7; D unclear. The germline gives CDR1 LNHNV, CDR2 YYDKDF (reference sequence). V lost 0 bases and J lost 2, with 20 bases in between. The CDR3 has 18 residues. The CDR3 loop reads CATSRDLVTLRGTYEQYF. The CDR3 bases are TGTGCCACCAGCAGAGATCTGGTGACTCTGCGAGGTACCTACGAGCAGTACTTC.

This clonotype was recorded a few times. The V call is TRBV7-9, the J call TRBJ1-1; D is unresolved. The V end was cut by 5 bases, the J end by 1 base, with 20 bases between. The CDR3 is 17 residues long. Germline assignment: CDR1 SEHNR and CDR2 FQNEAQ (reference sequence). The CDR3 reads CASSLRTEDPGNTEAFF. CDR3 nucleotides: TGTGCCAGCAGCCTACGGACGGAAGACCCAGGGAACACTGAAGCTTTCTTT.

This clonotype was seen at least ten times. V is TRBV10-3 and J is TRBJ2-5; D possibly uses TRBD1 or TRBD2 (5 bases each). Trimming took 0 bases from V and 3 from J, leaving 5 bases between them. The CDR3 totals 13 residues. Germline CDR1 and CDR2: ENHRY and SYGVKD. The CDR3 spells CAISESGEETQYF. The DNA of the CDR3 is TGTGCCATCAGTGAGTCGGGGGAAGAGACCCAGTACTTC.

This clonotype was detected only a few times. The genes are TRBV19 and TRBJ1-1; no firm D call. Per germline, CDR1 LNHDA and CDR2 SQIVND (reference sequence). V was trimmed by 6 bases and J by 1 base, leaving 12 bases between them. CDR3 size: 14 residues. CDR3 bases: TGTGCCAGTAGATCCATTCATCAGAACACTGAAGCTTTCTTT. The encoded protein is CASRSIHQNTEAFF.